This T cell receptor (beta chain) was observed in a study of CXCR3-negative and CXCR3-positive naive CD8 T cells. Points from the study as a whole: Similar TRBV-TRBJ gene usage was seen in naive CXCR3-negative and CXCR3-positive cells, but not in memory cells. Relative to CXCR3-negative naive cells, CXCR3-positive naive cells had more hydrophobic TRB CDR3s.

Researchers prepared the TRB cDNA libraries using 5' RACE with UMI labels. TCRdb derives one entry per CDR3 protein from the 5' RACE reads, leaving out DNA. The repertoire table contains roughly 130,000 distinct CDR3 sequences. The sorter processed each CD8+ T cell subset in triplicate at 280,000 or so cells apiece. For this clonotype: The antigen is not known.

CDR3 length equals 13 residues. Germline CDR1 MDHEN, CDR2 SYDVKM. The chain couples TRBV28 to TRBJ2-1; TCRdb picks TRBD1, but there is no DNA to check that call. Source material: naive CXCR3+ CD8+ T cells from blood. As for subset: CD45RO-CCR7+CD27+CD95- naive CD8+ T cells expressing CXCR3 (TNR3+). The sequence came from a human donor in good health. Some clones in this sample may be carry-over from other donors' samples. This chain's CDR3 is CASSPRTLYEQFF.